The rows below give T cell receptor beta chains drawn from one sample of a study of blood T cell repertoires in COVID-19. Assay: immunoSEQ multiplex PCR; the TCRdb copy retains only in-frame clones and omits some. The sample contains about 120,000 clones, 78% of which appear only once. Material: peripheral blood. The origin of the receptors is a man between 65 and 85 years old with acute or convalescent COVID-19. Both conserved end residues are part of each CDR3. D genes are given only for firm matches. For some rows the clone size is stated as once, few or many, or as a class when expanded; others skip it.

j_call | v_call | d_call | clone_size | cdr3_aa | cdr3_nt
TRBJ2-5 | TRBV5-1 | . | . | CASSFLETQYF | TGCGCCAGCAGCTTCCTCGAGACCCAGTACTTC
TRBJ1-5 | TRBV19 | TRBD1 | . | CASRPGDRRNLRASNQPQHF | TGTGCCAGTAGGCCGGGGGACAGGCGAAACCTCAGGGCTTCCAATCAGCCCCAGCATTTT
TRBJ1-5 | TRBV7-9 | TRBD1 | . | CASSLAPSGGRGNQPQHF | TGTGCCAGCAGCTTAGCACCCTCAGGGGGCAGGGGCAATCAGCCCCAGCATTTT
TRBJ1-5 | TRBV19 | TRBD1 | . | CASTLRGTGAPLRNQPQHF | TGTGCCAGTACTCTAAGGGGGACAGGGGCCCCACTACGAAATCAGCCCCAGCATTTT
TRBJ1-4 | TRBV27 | . | once | CASSLVPGGEKLFF | TGTGCCAGCAGTTTAGTCCCTGGAGGTGAAAAACTGTTTTTT
TRBJ1-1 | TRBV6-4 | TRBD1 | . | CASMGQGRNTEAFF | TGTGCCAGCATGGGACAGGGGAGGAACACTGAAGCTTTCTTT
TRBJ1-3 | TRBV4-1 | . | . | CASSQGLGGDTIYF | TGCGCCAGCAGCCAAGGGCTGGGGGGAGACACCATATATTTT
TRBJ2-7 | TRBV5-5 | . | . | CASSLDSWSYEQYF | TGTGCCAGCAGCTTGGATAGTTGGTCCTACGAGCAGTACTTC
TRBJ1-1 | TRBV27 | . | . | CASEGRGGLSVEAFF | TGTGCCAGCGAGGGTAGGGGGGGGTTAAGCGTTGAAGCTTTCTTT
TRBJ1-5 | TRBV6-5 | . | . | CASSYGGYSNQPQHF | TGTGCCAGCAGTTACGGGGGGTATAGCAATCAGCCCCAGCATTTT
TRBJ2-7 | TRBV4-1 | . | . | CASSQDQAINEQYF | TGCGCCAGCAGCCAAGATCAGGCTATCAACGAGCAGTACTTC
TRBJ1-3 | TRBV7-5 | . | . | CVRSPTLDSWLAGNTIYF | TGTGTCAGAAGCCCGACTCTCGACTCCTGGCTCGCGGGAAACACCATATATTTT
TRBJ1-2 | TRBV10-3 | . | . | CAISEVQVAGVGYTF | TGTGCCATCAGTGAGGTGCAGGTAGCGGGTGTGGGCTACACCTTC
TRBJ2-5 | TRBV7-8 | TRBD1 | . | CASSSPGQGATQYF | TGTGCCAGCAGCTCGCCGGGACAGGGGGCGACCCAGTACTTC